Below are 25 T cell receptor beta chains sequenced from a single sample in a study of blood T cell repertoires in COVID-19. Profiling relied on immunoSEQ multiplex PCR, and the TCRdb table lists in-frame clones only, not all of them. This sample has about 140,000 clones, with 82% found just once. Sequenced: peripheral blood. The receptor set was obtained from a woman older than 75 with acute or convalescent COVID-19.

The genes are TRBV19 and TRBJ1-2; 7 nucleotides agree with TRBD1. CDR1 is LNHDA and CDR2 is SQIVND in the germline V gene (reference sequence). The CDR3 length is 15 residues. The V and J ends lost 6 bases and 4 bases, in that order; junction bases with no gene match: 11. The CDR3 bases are TGTGCCAGTAGGGTCTCGGGACAGAATATCTATGGCTACACCTTC. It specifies CASRVSGQNIYGYTF.

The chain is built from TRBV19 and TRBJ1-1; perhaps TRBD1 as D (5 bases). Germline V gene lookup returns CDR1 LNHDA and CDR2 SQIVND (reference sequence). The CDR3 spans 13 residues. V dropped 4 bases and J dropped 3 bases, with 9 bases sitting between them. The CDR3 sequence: CASSTDKDTEAFF. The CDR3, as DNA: TGTGCCAGTAGTACGGACAAGGACACTGAAGCTTTCTTT.

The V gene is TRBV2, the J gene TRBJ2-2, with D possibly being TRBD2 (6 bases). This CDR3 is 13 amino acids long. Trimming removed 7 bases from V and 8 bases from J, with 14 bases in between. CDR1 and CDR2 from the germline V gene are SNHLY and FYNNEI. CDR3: CASTPWGGGELFF. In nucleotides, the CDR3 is TGTGCCAGCACCCCATGGGGAGGAGGGGAGCTGTTTTTT.

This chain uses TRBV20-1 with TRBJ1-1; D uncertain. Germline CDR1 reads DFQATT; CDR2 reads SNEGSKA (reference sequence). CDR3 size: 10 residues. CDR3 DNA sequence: TGCAGGGCCTCAAGGAGAGAAGCTTTCTTT. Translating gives CRASRREAFF.

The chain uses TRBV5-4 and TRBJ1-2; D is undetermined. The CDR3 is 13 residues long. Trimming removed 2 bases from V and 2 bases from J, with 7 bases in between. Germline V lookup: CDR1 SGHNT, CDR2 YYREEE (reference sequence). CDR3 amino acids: CASSLLTNYGYTF. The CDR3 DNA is TGTGCCAGCAGCTTACTTACGAACTATGGCTACACCTTC.

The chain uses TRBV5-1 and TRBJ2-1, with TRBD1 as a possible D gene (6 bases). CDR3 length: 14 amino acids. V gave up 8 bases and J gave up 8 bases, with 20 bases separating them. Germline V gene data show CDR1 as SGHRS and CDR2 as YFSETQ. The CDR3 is CASATNLQGYEQFF. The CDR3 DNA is TGCGCCAGTGCTACTAACCTACAGGGATATGAGCAGTTCTTC.

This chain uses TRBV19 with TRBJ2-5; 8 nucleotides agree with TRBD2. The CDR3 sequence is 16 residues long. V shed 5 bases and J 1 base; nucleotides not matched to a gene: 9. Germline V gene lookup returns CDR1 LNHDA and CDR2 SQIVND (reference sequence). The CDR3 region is CASSAHRTSSQETQYF. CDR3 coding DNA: TGTGCCAGTAGTGCCCACAGGACTAGCAGCCAAGAGACCCAGTACTTC.

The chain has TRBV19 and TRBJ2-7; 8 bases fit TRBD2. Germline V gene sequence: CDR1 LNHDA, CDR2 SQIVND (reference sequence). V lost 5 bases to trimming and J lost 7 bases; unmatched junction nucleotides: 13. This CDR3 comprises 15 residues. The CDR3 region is CASSATSGSTGEQYF. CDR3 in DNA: TGTGCCAGTAGTGCTACTAGCGGATCAACGGGGGAGCAGTACTTC.

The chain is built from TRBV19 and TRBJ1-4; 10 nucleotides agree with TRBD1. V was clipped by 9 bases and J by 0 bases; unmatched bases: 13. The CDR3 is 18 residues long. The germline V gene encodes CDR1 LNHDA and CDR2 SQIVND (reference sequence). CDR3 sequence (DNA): TGTGCCAGCCATCTGACAGGGGGCCCATCAACAACTAATGAAAAACTGTTTTTT. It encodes CASHLTGGPSTTNEKLFF.

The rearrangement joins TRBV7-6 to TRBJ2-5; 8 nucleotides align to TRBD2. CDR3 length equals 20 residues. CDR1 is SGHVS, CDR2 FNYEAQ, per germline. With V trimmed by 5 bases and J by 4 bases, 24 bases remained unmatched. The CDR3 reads CASSPAQGLSGTSDRETQYF. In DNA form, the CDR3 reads TGTGCCAGCAGCCCGGCGCAGGGCCTTAGCGGGACATCAGACAGAGAGACCCAGTACTTC. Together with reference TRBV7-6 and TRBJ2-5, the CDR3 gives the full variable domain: GAGVSQSPRYKVTKRGQDVALRCDPISGHVSLYWYRQALGQGPEFLTYFNYEAQQDKSGLPNDRFSAERPEGSISTLTIQRTEQRDSAMYRCASSPAQGLSGTSDRETQYFGPGTRLLVL.

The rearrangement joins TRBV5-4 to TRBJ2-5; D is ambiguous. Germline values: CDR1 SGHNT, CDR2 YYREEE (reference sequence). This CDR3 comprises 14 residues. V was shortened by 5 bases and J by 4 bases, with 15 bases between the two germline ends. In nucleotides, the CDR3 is TGTGCCAGCAGTTCCGACCTTGGCGGAGAGACCCAGTACTTC. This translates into CASSSDLGGETQYF.

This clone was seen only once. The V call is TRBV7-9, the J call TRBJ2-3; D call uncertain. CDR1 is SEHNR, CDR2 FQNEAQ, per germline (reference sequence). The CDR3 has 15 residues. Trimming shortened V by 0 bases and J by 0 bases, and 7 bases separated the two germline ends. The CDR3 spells CASSLARGSTDTQYF. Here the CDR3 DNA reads TGTGCCAGCAGCTTAGCGAGAGGCAGCACAGATACGCAGTATTTT.

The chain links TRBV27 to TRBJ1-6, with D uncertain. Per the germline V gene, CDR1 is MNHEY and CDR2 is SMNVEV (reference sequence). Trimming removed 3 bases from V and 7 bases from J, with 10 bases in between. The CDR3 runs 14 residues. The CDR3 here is CASSLGSFNSPLHF. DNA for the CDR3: TGTGCCAGCAGTTTGGGCAGCTTCAATTCACCCCTCCACTTT.

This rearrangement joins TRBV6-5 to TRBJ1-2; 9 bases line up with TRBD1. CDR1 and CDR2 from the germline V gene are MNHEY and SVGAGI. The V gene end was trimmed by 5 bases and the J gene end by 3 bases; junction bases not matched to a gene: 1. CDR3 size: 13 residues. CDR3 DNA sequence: TGTGCCAGCAGTCGGGACAGGGACTATGGCTACACCTTC. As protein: CASSRDRDYGYTF.

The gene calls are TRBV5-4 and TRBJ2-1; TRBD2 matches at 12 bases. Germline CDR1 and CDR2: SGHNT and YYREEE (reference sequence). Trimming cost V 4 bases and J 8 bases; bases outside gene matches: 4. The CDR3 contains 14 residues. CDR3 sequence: CASSLAGGPHEQFF. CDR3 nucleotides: TGTGCCAGCAGCCTAGCGGGGGGGCCCCATGAGCAGTTCTTC.

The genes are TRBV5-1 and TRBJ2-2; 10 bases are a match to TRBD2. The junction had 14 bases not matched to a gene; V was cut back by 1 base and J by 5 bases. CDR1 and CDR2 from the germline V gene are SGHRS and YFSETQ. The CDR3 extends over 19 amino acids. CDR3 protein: CASSLIGLAGASSTGELFF. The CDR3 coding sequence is TGCGCCAGCAGCTTGATCGGGCTAGCGGGAGCAAGTAGTACCGGGGAGCTGTTTTTT.

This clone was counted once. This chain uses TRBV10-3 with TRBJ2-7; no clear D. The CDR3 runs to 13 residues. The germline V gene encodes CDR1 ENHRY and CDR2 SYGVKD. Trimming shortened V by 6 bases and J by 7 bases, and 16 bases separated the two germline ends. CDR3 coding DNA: TGTGCCATCAGGGATACAAAGAGAGCGGAGCAGTACTTC. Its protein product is CAIRDTKRAEQYF.

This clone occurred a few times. CDR3 protein: CASSLIGRGTEAFF. The CDR3 DNA is TGTGCCAGCAGCTTGATCGGAAGGGGAACTGAAGCTTTCTTT. J is TRBJ1-1 and V is TRBV5-6; a weak D match, TRBD1 (5 bases). CDR1 is SGHDT and CDR2 is YYEEEE in the germline V gene. V lost 1 base to trimming and J lost 5 bases, with 12 bases between them. This CDR3 spans 14 amino acids.

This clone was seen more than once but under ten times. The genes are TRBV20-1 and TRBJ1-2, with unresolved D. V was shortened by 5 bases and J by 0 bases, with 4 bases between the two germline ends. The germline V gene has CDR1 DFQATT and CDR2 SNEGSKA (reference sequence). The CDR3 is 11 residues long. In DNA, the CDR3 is TGCAGTGCTGCAGCTAACTATGGCTACACCTTC. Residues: CSAAANYGYTF.

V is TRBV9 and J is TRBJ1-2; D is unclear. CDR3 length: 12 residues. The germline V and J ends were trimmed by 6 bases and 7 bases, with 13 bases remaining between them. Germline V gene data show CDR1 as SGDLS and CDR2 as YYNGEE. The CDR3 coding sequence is TGTGCCAGCAACATTGGACGGGGTGGCTACACCTTC. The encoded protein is CASNIGRGGYTF.

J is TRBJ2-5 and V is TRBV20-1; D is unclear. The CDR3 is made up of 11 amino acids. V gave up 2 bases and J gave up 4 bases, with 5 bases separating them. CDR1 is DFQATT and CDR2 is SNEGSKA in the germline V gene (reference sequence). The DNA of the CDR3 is TGCAGTGCTAGACCTCGAGAGACCCAGTACTTC. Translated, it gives CSARPRETQYF.

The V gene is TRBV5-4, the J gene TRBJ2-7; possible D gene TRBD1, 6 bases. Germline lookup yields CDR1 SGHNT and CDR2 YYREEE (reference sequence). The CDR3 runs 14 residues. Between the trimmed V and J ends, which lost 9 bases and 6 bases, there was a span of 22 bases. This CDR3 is CATRSYGQRREQYF. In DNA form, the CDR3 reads TGTGCCACCAGATCCTATGGACAGCGCCGCGAGCAGTACTTC.

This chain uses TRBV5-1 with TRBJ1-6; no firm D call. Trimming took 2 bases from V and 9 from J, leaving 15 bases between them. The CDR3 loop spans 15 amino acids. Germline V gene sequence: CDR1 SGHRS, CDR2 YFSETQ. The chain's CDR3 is CASSFSPSAGSPLHF. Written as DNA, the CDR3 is TGCGCCAGCAGCTTTAGCCCATCGGCGGGTTCACCCCTCCACTTT.

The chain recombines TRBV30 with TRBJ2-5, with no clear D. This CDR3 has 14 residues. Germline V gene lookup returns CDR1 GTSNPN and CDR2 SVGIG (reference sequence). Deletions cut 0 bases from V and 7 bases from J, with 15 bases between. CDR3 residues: CAWSVPALSGTQYF. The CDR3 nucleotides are TGTGCCTGGAGTGTACCAGCCCTCTCAGGGACCCAGTACTTC.

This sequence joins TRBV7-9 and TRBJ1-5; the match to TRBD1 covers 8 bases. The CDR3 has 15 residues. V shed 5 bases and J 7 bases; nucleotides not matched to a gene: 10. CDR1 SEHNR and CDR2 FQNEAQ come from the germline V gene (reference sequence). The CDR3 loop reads CASSHTGGGKQPQHF. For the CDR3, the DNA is TGTGCCAGCAGCCATACAGGGGGAGGAAAACAGCCCCAGCATTTT.